The sample holds many counts of the clone carrying this T cell receptor (beta chain). The antigen is unknown. TCRdb passed the RACE reads through MiXCR, listing each CDR3 protein once. The sample comprises just over 80,000 distinct CDR3 sequences, about 10% of which are singletons, and roughly 4% rests with the top ten. The entry originates in a study of human T cells and chemical hapten exposure. Study-level background: Patch tests put 0.01% DPC on the upper back, read at 6 days. Notes on the study in general: Significantly greater numbers of large CDR3 similarity clusters came from expanded TCRs than from controls.

As to time point: patch test 1, 2 weeks after DPC sensitization. Treatment reported: therapeutic diphenylcyclopropenone sensitization with weekly scalp DPC. This receptor was identified in a woman in her fifties or sixties with alopecia areata. Some clones in this sample may be carry-over from other donors' samples. Sample: whole blood, taken in connection with sensitization to the hapten diphenylcyclopropenone (DPC).

The CDR3 sequence is CSANRGEVPSYEQYF. CDR3 nucleotides: TGCAGTGCCAACCGAGGGGAGGTCCCATCCTACGAGCAGTACTTC. V usage is TRBV20-1 and J usage is TRBJ2-7; TRBD2 might be the D (6 bases). Germline V gene sequence: CDR1 DFQATT, CDR2 SNEGSKA (reference sequence). Trimming removed 6 bases from V and 1 base from J, with 19 bases in between. This CDR3 comprises 15 residues.